This entry concerns a single TCR beta chain. Sequencing was performed with immunoSEQ multiplex PCR; in TCRdb, only in-frame clones are kept and a portion is missing. The sample carries 100,000 or so clones, about 82% recorded once. This record comes from a study of T cell responses to AZD1222 COVID-19 vaccine. About the research overall: Pooling covered second doses at about 4 or about 12 weeks.

The CDR3 totals 16 residues. The germline V gene has CDR1 SGDLS and CDR2 YYNGEE. V gave up 0 bases and J gave up 4 bases, with 14 bases separating them. The specimen comprised peripheral blood, sampled on day 0 of AZD1222 vaccination. The chain combines TRBV9 with TRBJ2-1; weak D call: TRBD1 (5 bases). The source is an adult in good health. The CDR3 sequence: CASSVDRGSIYNEQFF. CDR3 sequence (DNA): TGTGCCAGCAGCGTAGATAGGGGCTCAATTTACAATGAGCAGTTCTTC.